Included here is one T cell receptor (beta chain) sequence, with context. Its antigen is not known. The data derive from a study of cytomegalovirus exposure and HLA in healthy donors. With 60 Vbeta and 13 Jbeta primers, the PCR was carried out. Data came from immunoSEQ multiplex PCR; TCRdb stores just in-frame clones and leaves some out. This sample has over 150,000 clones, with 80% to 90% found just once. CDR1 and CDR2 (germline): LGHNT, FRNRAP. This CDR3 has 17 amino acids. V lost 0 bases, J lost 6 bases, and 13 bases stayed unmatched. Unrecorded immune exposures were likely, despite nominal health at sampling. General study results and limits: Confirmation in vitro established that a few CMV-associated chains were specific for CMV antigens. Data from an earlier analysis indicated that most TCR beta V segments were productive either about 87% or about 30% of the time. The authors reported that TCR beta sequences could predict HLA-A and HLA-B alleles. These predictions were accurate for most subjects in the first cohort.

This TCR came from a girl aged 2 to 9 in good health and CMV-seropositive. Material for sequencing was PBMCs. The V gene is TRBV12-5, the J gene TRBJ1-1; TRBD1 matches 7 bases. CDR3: CASGLVLGGARGAEAFF. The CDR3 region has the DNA TGTGCTAGTGGTTTGGTACTTGGTGGGGCCAGGGGGGCTGAAGCTTTCTTT.